This TCR beta chain was captured in a study of blood T cell repertoires in COVID-19. As for the study in general: Collection of acute and convalescent COVID-19 samples took place in the United States, Italy and Spain. T cells, B-cell-depleted T cells, or PBMCs supplied cDNA or gDNA.

Trimming took 6 bases from V and 1 from J, leaving 18 bases between them. Germline CDR1 reads LGHNT; CDR2 reads FRNRAP. The CDR3 consists of 16 residues. Per the original data handling: Using reference gene primer amplification, nucleated cell counts were estimated. TCRdb keeps only in-frame clones here, not all; method: immunoSEQ multiplex PCR. The V and J calls and clone size come from that table; D and trimming were worked out from the DNA. The table includes about 140,000 clones, approximately 88% detected once. Specimen: peripheral blood. The clonotype was recovered from a woman aged 45-59 years with acute or convalescent COVID-19. J is TRBJ2-5 and V is TRBV12-5; no clear D. The DNA of the CDR3 is TGTGCTAGTGGCCCCTATGCCCTCCCGGGCCAAGAGACCCAGTACTTC. Encoded protein: CASGPYALPGQETQYF.